The 19 T cell receptor beta chains listed next were all sequenced from one sample in a study of shared clonotypes between healthy human individuals. Using immunoSEQ multiplex PCR, the repertoire was profiled, and TCRdb retains in-frame clones only, with some absent. The table lists approximately 2,000,000 clones, 85% to 95% of them singletons. Material for sequencing was naive CD4+ T cells from PBMCs. Subset given: CD45RA+ positively selected. Receptors were obtained from a man aged 18 to 30 in good health. Some clones in this sample may be carry-over from other donors' samples.

The rearrangement links TRBV7-6 to TRBJ1-3; D is ambiguous. CDR1 and CDR2 from the germline V gene are SGHVS and FNYEAQ. The CDR3 is made up of 18 amino acids. The germline V and J ends were trimmed by 5 bases and 0 bases, with 20 bases remaining between them. The CDR3 DNA sequence: TGTGCCAGCAGCCCCGACCCGCCAGGTTTCTTCTCTGGAAACACCATATATTTT. Protein: CASSPDPPGFFSGNTIYF.

This chain uses TRBV5-1 with TRBJ2-6; no definite D call. Germline CDR1 reads SGHRS; CDR2 reads YFSETQ. The CDR3 consists of 16 residues. V lost 7 bases and J lost 0, with 14 bases in between. This CDR3 reads CASWAGTYSGANVLTF. The CDR3 DNA reads TGCGCCAGCTGGGCAGGTACTTACTCTGGGGCCAACGTCCTGACTTTC.

The count of this clone is one. The DNA for the CDR3 is TGCGCCAGCAGCCAAGGGAGCCGGAGAGGATGGAATGAGCAGTTCTTC. This codes for CASSQGSRRGWNEQFF. J is TRBJ2-1 and V is TRBV4-1; no reliable D call. The V gene's germline CDR1 is MGHRA and CDR2 YSYEKL. Trimming pared 1 base from V and 7 bases from J, leaving 17 bases between. The CDR3 loop spans 16 amino acids.

CDR3 nucleotide sequence: TGTGCCAGCAGCTTAAGGCGGGACAGCTCCTACAATGAGCAGTTCTTC. Its protein is CASSLRRDSSYNEQFF. The chain uses TRBV7-2 and TRBJ2-1, with D maybe TRBD1 (7 bases). Trimming left V 2 bases short and J 0 bases short, with 11 bases between. There are 16 residues in the CDR3. Germline V gene lookup returns CDR1 SGHTA and CDR2 FQGNSA. Based on the CDR3 plus reference TRBV7-2 and TRBJ2-1, the full variable domain is GAGVSQSPSNKVTEKGKDVELRCDPISGHTALYWYRQSLGQGLEFLIYFQGNSAPDKSGLPSDRFSAERTGGSVSTLTIQRTQQEDSAVYLCASSLRRDSSYNEQFFGPGTRLTVL.

The chain combines TRBV29-1 with TRBJ1-1, with 7 bases fitting TRBD1. CDR3 length equals 14 residues. The J segment lost 0 bases and the V segment lost 5 bases, leaving 6 bases of the junction unmatched. Germline-derived CDR1 and CDR2 are SQVTM and ANQGSEA. CDR3 residues: CSVKLTGMNTEAFF. CDR3 in DNA: TGCAGCGTTAAACTGACAGGGATGAACACTGAAGCTTTCTTT.

The chain has TRBV5-4 and TRBJ2-1, with 11 nucleotides matching TRBD2. The CDR3 sequence is 19 residues long. Looked up from germline, CDR1 is SGHNT and CDR2 is YYREEE (reference sequence). The V gene end was trimmed by 4 bases and the J gene end by 4 bases; junction bases not matched to a gene: 16. CDR3 residues: CASSRKSPTSGRVYNEQFF. CDR3 DNA: TGTGCCAGCAGCCGGAAGAGCCCCACTAGCGGGAGAGTGTACAATGAGCAGTTCTTC.

This chain connects TRBV9 to TRBJ2-5; D may be TRBD1 or TRBD2 (6 bases each). The germline CDR1 and CDR2 sequences are SGDLS and YYNGEE. This CDR3 contains 15 residues. V was trimmed by 1 base and J by 4 bases, leaving 14 bases between them. The CDR3 spells CASSVQGRGGETQYF. CDR3 DNA: TGTGCCAGCAGCGTACAAGGCAGGGGAGGAGAGACCCAGTACTTC.

On this clone itself: Distinct nucleotide sequences in the sample also encode this CDR3. The CDR3 sequence is CASSVSDYGYTF. DNA for the CDR3: TGTGCCAGCTCAGTTTCAGACTATGGCTACACCTTC. The chain is built from TRBV2 and TRBJ1-2; D unresolved. From germline, CDR1 is SNHLY and CDR2 FYNNEI. The CDR3 loop spans 12 amino acids. V was clipped by 8 bases and J by 3 bases, with 10 bases between them.

Concerning this clone: This CDR3 is also generated by other DNA sequences in the sample. The genes are TRBV10-3 and TRBJ2-7; 11 bases fit TRBD1. The CDR3 has 14 amino acids. Germline V lookup: CDR1 ENHRY, CDR2 SYGVKD. V was clipped by 5 bases and J by 2 bases; unmatched bases: 2. The CDR3 is CAISPGQGAYEQYF. The DNA of the CDR3 is TGTGCCATCAGTCCGGGACAGGGGGCCTACGAGCAGTACTTC.

The rearrangement uses TRBV5-1 and TRBJ2-1; D may correspond to TRBD1 or TRBD2 (5 bases each). The CDR3 length is 17 residues. CDR1 is SGHRS and CDR2 is YFSETQ in the germline V gene. V was pared by 1 base and J by 0 bases, with 14 bases between. The CDR3, as DNA: TGCGCCAGCAGCTTGAGGGGCGGGTTGAGCTCCTACAATGAGCAGTTCTTC. Amino acids: CASSLRGGLSSYNEQFF.

The chain uses TRBV21-1 and TRBJ2-7; the table assigns TRBD2, which was not confirmed against the DNA. TRBV21-1 is reported as a pseudogene. This CDR3 comprises 12 residues. CDR3 DNA: TGTGCCAGCAGCACCGGCGGTTACGAGCAGTACTTC. It is translated as CASSTGGYEQYF.

The V gene is TRBV28, the J gene TRBJ1-5; D perhaps matches TRBD1 (6 bases). Germline values: CDR1 MDHEN, CDR2 SYDVKM. The V end was cut by 6 bases, the J end by 12 bases, with 15 bases between. The length of the CDR3 is 12 residues. The CDR3 coding sequence is TGTGCCAGCAGGCTACTCTGGGGGCTCCAGCATTTT. Protein product: CASRLLWGLQHF. The whole variable domain, remainder taken from reference TRBV28 and TRBJ1-5, is DVKVTQSSRYLVKRTGEKVFLECVQDMDHENMFWYRQDPGLGLRLIYFSYDVKMKEKGDIPEGYSVSREKKERFSLILESASTNQTSMYLCASRLLWGLQHFGDGTRLSIL.

V usage is TRBV19 and J usage is TRBJ1-2, with D maybe TRBD1 (6 bases). V was cut by 3 bases and J by 5 bases, with 16 bases left in between. The CDR3 length is 15 residues. Germline-derived CDR1 and CDR2 are LNHDA and SQIVND (reference sequence). CDR3 DNA sequence: TGTGCCAGTAGTATCCCGCCCCCAGGGGCATATGGCTACACCTTC. It specifies CASSIPPPGAYGYTF.

On this clone itself: Other DNA sequences of this sample code for an identical CDR3. CDR3 nucleotides: TGCGCCAGCTCCCAGGGGGGCACAGATACGCAGTATTTT. The encoded protein is CASSQGGTDTQYF. The rearrangement joins TRBV5-1 to TRBJ2-3; TRBD1 aligns across 7 bases. Trimming removed 7 bases from V and 1 base from J; junction bases left unmatched: 3. Germline CDR1 SGHRS, CDR2 YFSETQ. The CDR3 loop spans 13 amino acids. The whole variable domain, filled in from reference TRBV5-1 and TRBJ2-3, reads KAGVTQTPRYLIKTRGQQVTLSCSPISGHRSVSWYQQTPGQGLQFLFEYFSETQRNKGNFPGRFSGRQFSNSRSEMNVSTLELGDSALYLCASSQGGTDTQYFGPGTRLTVL.

The CDR3 here is CASSRPGTSSNEQFF. CDR3 coding DNA: TGTGCCAGCAGCCGTCCCGGGACTAGCTCCAATGAGCAGTTCTTC. The rearrangement uses TRBV28 and TRBJ2-1; the match to TRBD2 covers 9 bases. CDR3 length equals 15 residues. V was pared by 6 bases and J by 6 bases, with 9 bases of the junction left unmatched. Germline V CDR1 and CDR2: MDHEN, SYDVKM.

The V and J genes are TRBV9 and TRBJ2-5; no firm D call. CDR3 length equals 15 residues. The germline CDR1 and CDR2 sequences are SGDLS and YYNGEE. The V gene lost 4 bases and the J gene lost 5 bases, with 18 bases spanning the gap. CDR3 amino acids: CASSTPWQEGETQYF. The CDR3 DNA follows: TGTGCCAGCAGCACCCCGTGGCAGGAAGGGGAGACCCAGTACTTC.

The V gene is TRBV6-1, the J gene TRBJ1-2; 7 positions match TRBD1. The trim removed 6 bases at V and 5 bases at J, leaving 0 bases unmatched. This CDR3 comprises 11 residues. Germline lookup yields CDR1 MNHNS and CDR2 SASEGT. CDR3 bases: TGTGCCAGCAGGACAGGGTATGGCTACACCTTC. Translating gives CASRTGYGYTF.

About this clone: The sample has other DNA sequences that encode this CDR3 too. DNA for the CDR3: TGCGCCAGCAGCCCAGGTTCCGGAGAGACCCAGTACTTC. This sequence encodes CASSPGSGETQYF. J is TRBJ2-5 and V is TRBV5-1; no clear D. The V end was cut by 4 bases, the J end by 4 bases, with 11 bases between. There are 13 residues in the CDR3. Germline V gene data show CDR1 as SGHRS and CDR2 as YFSETQ.

The rearrangement uses TRBV7-7 and TRBJ2-5; D is possibly TRBD1 (5 bases). The V end was cut by 5 bases, the J end by 5 bases, with 12 bases between. Germline CDR1 reads SSHAT; CDR2 reads FNYEAQ (reference sequence). CDR3 length: 13 amino acids. The CDR3 nucleotides are TGTGCCAGCAGCGTCAGGGTTCGGGAGACCCAGTACTTC. It encodes CASSVRVRETQYF.